This T cell receptor beta chain was captured by sequencing in a study of blood T cell repertoires in COVID-19. Clones were read by immunoSEQ multiplex PCR, and TCRdb kept only the in-frame ones, dropping some. Of approximately 110,000 clones listed, approximately 85% are singletons. Trimming took off 1 base at V and 0 bases at J, with 10 bases between the two ends. CDR1 is SGDLS and CDR2 is YYNGEE in the germline V gene. This CDR3 contains 15 residues. The J gene is TRBJ1-2, the V gene TRBV9; D is unclear. This clonotype was sampled from an elderly woman with COVID-19, enrolled during active disease. Specimen: peripheral blood. CDR3 DNA sequence: TGTGCCAGCAGCGTATCATCGGTAGCTAACTATGGCTACACCTTC. Its protein product is CASSVSSVANYGYTF.